The clone carrying this T cell receptor beta chain came up a few times. This sample is part of a study of cytomegalovirus exposure and HLA in healthy donors. Per germline, CDR1 MGHRA and CDR2 YSYEKL. After removal of 1 base from V and 7 bases from J, the junction contained 6 bases not matched to a gene. This CDR3 region has 14 residues. Both 60 Vbeta primers and 13 Jbeta primers went into the PCR. Using immunoSEQ multiplex PCR, the repertoire was profiled, and TCRdb retains in-frame clones only, with some absent. This sample has 250,000 to 350,000 clones, with just over 85% found just once. The sequenced material came from PBMCs. V and J are TRBV4-1 and TRBJ1-1; 7 bases are shared with TRBD1. The clonotype originates from a man aged 40-49 years in good health and CMV-seropositive. Written as DNA, the CDR3 is TGCGCCAGCAGCCAAGCGGGACAGACCCTTGAAGCTTTCTTT. It encodes CASSQAGQTLEAFF.